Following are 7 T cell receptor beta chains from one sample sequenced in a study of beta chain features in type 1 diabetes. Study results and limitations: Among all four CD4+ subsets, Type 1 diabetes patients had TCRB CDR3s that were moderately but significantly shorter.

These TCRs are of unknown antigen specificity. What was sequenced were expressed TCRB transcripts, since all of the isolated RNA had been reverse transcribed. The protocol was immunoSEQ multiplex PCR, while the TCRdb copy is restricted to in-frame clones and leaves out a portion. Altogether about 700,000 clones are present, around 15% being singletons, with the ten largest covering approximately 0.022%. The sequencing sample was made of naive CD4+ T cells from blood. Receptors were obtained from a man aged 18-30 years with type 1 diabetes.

The chain's CDR3 is CASSSHALSGANVLTF. CDR3 nucleotides: TGTGCCAGCAGCTCCCACGCCCTCTCTGGGGCCAACGTCCTGACTTTC. V gene TRBV7-3 combines with J gene TRBJ2-6; D unclear. V lost 4 bases, J lost 0 bases, and 10 bases lay in between. This CDR3 is 16 amino acids long. The V gene's germline CDR1 is SGHTA and CDR2 FQGTGA.

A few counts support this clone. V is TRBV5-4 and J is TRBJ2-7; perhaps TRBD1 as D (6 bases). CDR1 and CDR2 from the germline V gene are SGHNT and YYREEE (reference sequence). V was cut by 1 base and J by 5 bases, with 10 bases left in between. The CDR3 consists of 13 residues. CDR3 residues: CASSLPGADEQYF. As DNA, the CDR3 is TGTGCCAGCAGCTTGCCAGGGGCGGACGAGCAGTACTTC.

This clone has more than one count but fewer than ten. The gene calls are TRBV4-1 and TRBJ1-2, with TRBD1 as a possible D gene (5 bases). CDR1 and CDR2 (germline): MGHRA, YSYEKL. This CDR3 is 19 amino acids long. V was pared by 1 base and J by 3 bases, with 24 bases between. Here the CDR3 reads CASSQGLGRVDGIHYGYTF. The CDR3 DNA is TGCGCCAGCAGCCAAGGACTCGGCAGGGTTGATGGTATTCACTATGGCTACACCTTC.

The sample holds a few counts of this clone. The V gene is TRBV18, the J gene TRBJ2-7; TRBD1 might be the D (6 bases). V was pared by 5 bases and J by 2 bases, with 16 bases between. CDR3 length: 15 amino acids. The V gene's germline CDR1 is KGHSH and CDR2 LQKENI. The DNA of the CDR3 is TGTGCCAGCTCATCCACCGGGGACAAAACCTACGAGCAGTACTTC. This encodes CASSSTGDKTYEQYF.

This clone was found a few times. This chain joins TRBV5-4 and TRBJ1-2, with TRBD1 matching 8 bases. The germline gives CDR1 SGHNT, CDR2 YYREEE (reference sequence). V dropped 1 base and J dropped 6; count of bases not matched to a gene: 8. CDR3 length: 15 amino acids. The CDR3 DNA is TGTGCCAGCAGCTTGCCATTGGACAGGGCTGATGGCTACACCTTC. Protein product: CASSLPLDRADGYTF.

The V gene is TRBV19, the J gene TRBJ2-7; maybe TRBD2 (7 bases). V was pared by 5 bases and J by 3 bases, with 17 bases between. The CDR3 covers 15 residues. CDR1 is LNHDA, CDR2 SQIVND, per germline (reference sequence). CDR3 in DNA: TGTGCCAGTAGTGAACAGGGCGGGGGCGACTACGAGCAGTACTTC. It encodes CASSEQGGGDYEQYF.

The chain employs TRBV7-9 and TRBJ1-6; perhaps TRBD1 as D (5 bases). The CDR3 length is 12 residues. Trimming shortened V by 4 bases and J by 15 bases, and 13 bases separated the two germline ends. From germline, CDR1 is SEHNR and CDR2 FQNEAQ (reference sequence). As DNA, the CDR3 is TGTGCCAGCAGCTCACCGGGGCAGAACCTCCACTTT. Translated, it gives CASSSPGQNLHF.